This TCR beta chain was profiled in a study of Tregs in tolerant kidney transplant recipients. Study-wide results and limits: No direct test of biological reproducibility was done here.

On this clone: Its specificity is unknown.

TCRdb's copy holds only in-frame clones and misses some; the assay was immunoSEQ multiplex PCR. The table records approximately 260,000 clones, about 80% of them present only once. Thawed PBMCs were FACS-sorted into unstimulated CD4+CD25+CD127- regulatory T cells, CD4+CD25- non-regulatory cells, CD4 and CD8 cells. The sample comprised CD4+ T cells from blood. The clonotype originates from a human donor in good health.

The CDR3 sequence: CASSLRLAGLLQETQYF. The CDR3 nucleotides are TGTGCCAGCAGCTTAAGACTAGCGGGTCTTTTACAAGAGACCCAGTACTTC. The chain carries TRBV7-9 and TRBJ2-5; 10 bases line up with TRBD2. J lost 2 bases, V lost 2 bases, and 8 bases had no gene match. This CDR3 region has 17 residues. Looked up from germline, CDR1 is SEHNR and CDR2 is FQNEAQ (reference sequence).